These 30 T cell receptor beta chains were sequenced from one sample in a study of OX40 agonist ivuxolimab in advanced cancers. The protocol was immunoSEQ multiplex PCR, while the TCRdb copy is restricted to in-frame clones and leaves out a portion. In the table there are around 80,000 clones, approximately 86% of which are singletons. This specimen consisted of CD4+ or CD8+ T cells sorted from blood, obtained in a trial of the OX40 agonist ivuxolimab. These receptors were collected from an adult with an advanced solid tumor such as melanoma, head and neck, liver or kidney cancer.

The chain joins TRBV6-6 to TRBJ1-1; unclear D gene. Germline CDR1 and CDR2: MNHNY and SVGAGI (reference sequence). Deletions cut 6 bases from V and 1 base from J, with 9 bases between. This CDR3 spans 13 amino acids. Written as DNA, the CDR3 is TGTGCCAGCAGCCGTACAAAGAACACTGAAGCTTTCTTT. It codes for CASSRTKNTEAFF.

The chain uses TRBV11-2 and TRBJ1-2; 10 nucleotides align to TRBD1. Germline V gene data show CDR1 as SGHAT and CDR2 as FQNNGV. CDR3 length: 14 residues. Trimming cost V 4 bases and J 7 bases; bases outside gene matches: 6. CDR3 bases: TGTGCCAGCAGCTCTCGTGACAGGGGGCTTGGCTACACCTTC. This codes for CASSSRDRGLGYTF.

There are a few counts of this clone. The rearrangement uses TRBV6-6 and TRBJ1-2, with D unclear. Germline V gene sequence: CDR1 MNHNY, CDR2 SVGAGI (reference sequence). The V end was cut by 4 bases, the J end by 2 bases, with 8 bases between. The CDR3 spans 13 residues. The CDR3 DNA follows: TGTGCCAGCAGTTTCGGACGGAACTATGGCTACACCTTC. This codes for CASSFGRNYGYTF.

The chain carries TRBV5-1 and TRBJ2-5; possibly TRBD1 or TRBD2 for D (5 bases each). Germline V CDR1 and CDR2: SGHRS, YFSETQ. The CDR3 is 16 residues long. The germline V and J ends were trimmed by 4 bases and 2 bases, with 18 bases remaining between them. The CDR3 DNA reads TGCGCCAGCAGCCCCGGGACCCGGGTGGGGCAAGAGACCCAGTACTTC. This translates into CASSPGTRVGQETQYF.

The chain links TRBV6-6 to TRBJ1-2; D possibly corresponds to TRBD1 (6 bases). Per germline, CDR1 MNHNY and CDR2 SVGAGI (reference sequence). The V and J ends lost 4 bases and 9 bases respectively, with 9 bases between them. The CDR3 runs 11 residues. This chain's CDR3 is CASSSTGRYTF. The CDR3, as DNA: TGTGCCAGCAGTTCGACAGGACGCTACACCTTC.

V gene TRBV18 combines with J gene TRBJ2-7, with TRBD1 as a possible D gene (6 bases). V was cut by 1 base and J by 5 bases, with 15 bases left in between. Germline-derived CDR1 and CDR2 are KGHSH and LQKENI. The CDR3 has 15 residues. CDR3 bases: TGTGCCAGCTCACCACTCGGGACATCTACCGACGAGCAGTACTTC. Its translation is CASSPLGTSTDEQYF.

V gene TRBV4-2 combines with J gene TRBJ1-3, with D perhaps matching TRBD1 (6 bases). The V gene's germline CDR1 is LGHNA and CDR2 YNFKEQ. Deletions cut 4 bases from V and 3 bases from J, with 13 bases between. The CDR3 extends over 15 amino acids. Here the CDR3 DNA reads TGTGCCAGCAGCCCACAGGGAGAAGGTGGAAACACCATATATTTT. Protein sequence: CASSPQGEGGNTIYF.

CDR3 region: CASRPLGNVETQYF. CDR3 DNA sequence: TGTGCCAGCAGACCCCTCGGGAACGTGGAGACCCAGTACTTC. The V gene is TRBV6-8, the J gene TRBJ2-5; perhaps TRBD2 as D (5 bases). V lost 6 bases to trimming and J lost 5 bases, with 16 bases between them. The CDR3 extends over 14 amino acids. Germline CDR1 reads MNHGY; CDR2 reads SAAAGT.

The V gene is TRBV4-1, the J gene TRBJ1-6; D not certain. V gave up 5 bases and J gave up 4 bases, with 15 bases separating them. Germline V gene sequence: CDR1 MGHRA, CDR2 YSYEKL. The CDR3 runs to 16 residues. The DNA of the CDR3 is TGCGCCAGCAGCGACTTAAGTAGGCGGTATAATTCACCCCTCCACTTT. It specifies CASSDLSRRYNSPLHF.

The V gene is TRBV5-1, the J gene TRBJ2-5; 12 bases fit TRBD2. Trimming at V came to 1 base and at J to 4 bases, leaving 8 bases not matched to a gene. Germline V gene data show CDR1 as SGHRS and CDR2 as YFSETQ. This CDR3 comprises 17 residues. CDR3: CASSLLAGGPDGETQYF. CDR3 bases: TGCGCCAGCAGCTTGCTAGCGGGGGGGCCCGATGGAGAGACCCAGTACTTC.

The chain carries TRBV10-1 and TRBJ1-1; D is unclear. From germline, CDR1 is WNHNN and CDR2 SYGVQD (reference sequence). This CDR3 spans 12 amino acids. Trimming pared 2 bases from V and 4 bases from J, leaving 5 bases between. The CDR3 loop reads CASSEGSTEAFF. The CDR3 DNA reads TGCGCCAGCAGTGAGGGGTCCACTGAAGCTTTCTTT.

This clone has only one observation. The CDR3: CASRDWTYNEQFF. For the CDR3, the DNA is TGCGCCAGCAGGGACTGGACCTACAATGAGCAGTTCTTC. This chain joins TRBV10-2 and TRBJ2-1; possible D gene TRBD2, 5 bases. Germline CDR1 and CDR2: WSHSY and SAAADI. The CDR3 contains 13 residues. V lost 6 bases and J 2 bases, leaving 8 bases between the germline ends.

V usage is TRBV4-1 and J usage is TRBJ2-7; D is unresolved. V lost 0 bases and J lost 3, with 15 bases in between. CDR1 is MGHRA, CDR2 YSYEKL, per germline. The CDR3 has 16 amino acids. In DNA, the CDR3 is TGCGCCAGCAGCCAAGATACCGGAACCCATTTCTACGAGCAGTACTTC. Translation: CASSQDTGTHFYEQYF.

V gene TRBV29-1 combines with J gene TRBJ2-3, with D perhaps matching TRBD1 or TRBD2 (6 bases each). The germline CDR1 and CDR2 sequences are SQVTM and ANQGSEA. Trimming pared 4 bases from V and 5 bases from J, leaving 25 bases between. The CDR3 is made up of 17 amino acids. The CDR3 DNA reads as TGCAGCGTTGCTTTTGGTCCCGAGGGGGGCCGGGGAGATACGCAGTATTTT. Protein: CSVAFGPEGGRGDTQYF.

This clone was found once. The rearrangement links TRBV2 to TRBJ2-2, with 9 bases fitting TRBD1. V gave up 1 base and J gave up 5 bases; unmatched junction bases: 8. Germline V gene sequence: CDR1 SNHLY, CDR2 FYNNEI. The CDR3 length is 17 residues. The CDR3 DNA sequence: TGTGCCAGCAGTGAAGGGGCAGGGGGACAGGGAACCGGGGAGCTGTTTTTT. Protein: CASSEGAGGQGTGELFF.

The gene calls are TRBV2 and TRBJ1-5, with TRBD1 matching over 7 bases. CDR1 is SNHLY and CDR2 is FYNNEI in the germline V gene. The CDR3 spans 16 residues. The V gene end was trimmed by 6 bases and the J gene end by 3 bases; junction bases not matched to a gene: 11. The CDR3 spells CASRARSTGTNQPQHF. The CDR3 nucleotides read TGTGCCAGCAGAGCCCGATCGACAGGGACCAATCAGCCCCAGCATTTT.

The CDR3 sequence: CASSWNPGSNTGELFF. The CDR3 nucleotides are TGCGCCAGCAGCTGGAACCCAGGGTCGAACACCGGGGAGCTGTTTTTT. The rearrangement links TRBV5-1 to TRBJ2-2, with D possibly being TRBD1 (5 bases). V was trimmed by 3 bases and J by 0 bases, leaving 12 bases between them. Germline loops: CDR1 SGHRS, CDR2 YFSETQ. This CDR3 is 16 amino acids long.

The rearrangement links TRBV19 to TRBJ1-1; unclear D gene. The V gene's germline CDR1 is LNHDA and CDR2 SQIVND (reference sequence). V was clipped by 7 bases and J by 2 bases, with 11 bases between them. The CDR3 consists of 13 residues. The CDR3: CASKDAANTEAFF. CDR3 in DNA: TGTGCCAGTAAAGATGCGGCTAACACTGAAGCTTTCTTT.

The chain joins TRBV10-3 to TRBJ2-1; a possible D gene is TRBD2 (5 bases). There are 14 residues in the CDR3. Trimming cost V 6 bases and J 1 base, with 10 bases left between them. The germline V gene encodes CDR1 ENHRY and CDR2 SYGVKD. The CDR3: CAISHSASYNEQFF. CDR3 nucleotide sequence: TGTGCCATCAGCCATAGCGCGTCCTACAATGAGCAGTTCTTC.

This sequence joins TRBV7-3 and TRBJ2-7, with TRBD2 identical over 14 bases. Per the germline V gene, CDR1 is SGHTA and CDR2 is FQGTGA. The V gene end was trimmed by 5 bases and the J gene end by 5 bases; junction bases not matched to a gene: 5. The length of the CDR3 is 15 residues. CDR3 bases: TGTGCCAGCAGCCTTCAGGGACTAGCGGGAGACGAGCAGTACTTC. Translating gives CASSLQGLAGDEQYF. Complete variable domain (other parts from reference TRBV7-3 and TRBJ2-7): GAGVSQTPSNKVTEKGKYVELRCDPISGHTALYWYRQSLGQGPEFLIYFQGTGAADDSGLPNDRFFAVRPEGSVSTLKIQRTERGDSAVYLCASSLQGLAGDEQYFGPGTRLTVT.

The rearrangement links TRBV7-9 to TRBJ1-6; D call uncertain. The CDR3 has 15 residues. Deletions cut 7 bases from V and 4 bases from J, with 14 bases between. Germline V gene sequence: CDR1 SEHNR, CDR2 FQNEAQ (reference sequence). The CDR3 sequence is CASKPAASYNSPLHF. DNA of the CDR3: TGTGCCAGCAAGCCGGCAGCAAGTTATAATTCACCCCTCCACTTT.

This chain uses TRBV10-2 with TRBJ1-2, with D perhaps TRBD1 (5 bases). Trimming took 3 bases from V and 1 from J, leaving 12 bases between them. This CDR3 has 15 residues. Germline V CDR1 and CDR2: WSHSY, SAAADI. CDR3 residues: CASSDQGTLNYGYTF. CDR3 coding DNA: TGCGCCAGCAGTGATCAGGGCACGCTTAACTATGGCTACACCTTC.

The V gene is TRBV6-5, the J gene TRBJ1-2; D unclear. V shed 2 bases and J shed 7 bases, with 8 bases lying between them. CDR3 length: 12 residues. Germline V gene lookup returns CDR1 MNHEY and CDR2 SVGAGI. The CDR3: CASSYRRTGYTF. CDR3 coding DNA: TGTGCCAGCAGTTACCGAAGAACTGGCTACACCTTC.

The genes are TRBV28 and TRBJ1-5; D may be TRBD1 (6 bases). V was trimmed by 3 bases and J by 3 bases, leaving 9 bases between them. This CDR3 region has 14 residues. CDR1 MDHEN and CDR2 SYDVKM come from the germline V gene. CDR3 sequence: CASSLGQLNQPQHF. The CDR3 DNA reads TGTGCCAGCAGTTTGGGACAACTCAATCAGCCCCAGCATTTT. Based on the CDR3 plus reference TRBV28 and TRBJ1-5, the full variable domain is DVKVTQSSRYLVKRTGEKVFLECVQDMDHENMFWYRQDPGLGLRLIYFSYDVKMKEKGDIPEGYSVSREKKERFSLILESASTNQTSMYLCASSLGQLNQPQHFGDGTRLSIL.

The chain uses TRBV7-2 and TRBJ2-7; possible D gene TRBD2, 6 bases. The V gene's germline CDR1 is SGHTA and CDR2 FQGNSA. The CDR3 contains 17 residues. Deletions cut 5 bases from V and 1 base from J, with 21 bases between. CDR3 DNA: TGTGCCAGCAGCCCAAATTACCGGGACTCAGAATCCTACGAGCAGTACTTC. Amino acid sequence: CASSPNYRDSESYEQYF.

This chain joins TRBV7-2 and TRBJ2-2; TRBD2 is a possible D gene (6 bases). The CDR3 runs to 15 residues. Per the germline V gene, CDR1 is SGHTA and CDR2 is FQGNSA. V lost 3 bases, J lost 4 bases, and 12 bases lay in between. The CDR3 here is CASSFTSRGTGELFF. The CDR3 nucleotides are TGTGCCAGCAGCTTTACGTCGCGGGGCACCGGGGAGCTGTTTTTT.

The genes are TRBV30 and TRBJ2-3, with TRBD2 matching over 8 bases. The CDR3 sequence is 12 residues long. The V gene's germline CDR1 is GTSNPN and CDR2 SVGIG (reference sequence). Trimming removed 0 bases from V and 14 bases from J; junction bases left unmatched: 7. CDR3 in DNA: TGTGCCTGGAGTGTAGCCACGGGAGGGTGGTATTTT. Translation: CAWSVATGGWYF.

This rearrangement joins TRBV11-2 to TRBJ2-2; D might be TRBD1 (5 bases). The V end lost 7 bases, the J end lost 2 bases, and 11 bases lay between the germline ends. Germline V gene lookup returns CDR1 SGHAT and CDR2 FQNNGV. The CDR3 consists of 14 residues. In DNA form, the CDR3 reads TGTGCCAGCACCAGGGTTCTAAACACCGGGGAGCTGTTTTTT. The encoded protein is CASTRVLNTGELFF.

The chain is built from TRBV5-6 and TRBJ1-2, with a tentative D call TRBD1 (5 bases). This CDR3 has 15 residues. Trimming removed 1 base from V and 3 bases from J, with 13 bases in between. Germline V gene lookup returns CDR1 SGHDT and CDR2 YYEEEE. As DNA, the CDR3 is TGTGCCAGCAGCTTGATCGTTGGGGGGTACTATGGCTACACCTTC. Its translation is CASSLIVGGYYGYTF.

This chain joins TRBV7-6 and TRBJ2-6; 7 nucleotides align to TRBD1. CDR3 length: 15 amino acids. Germline CDR1 SGHVS, CDR2 FNYEAQ. Germline trimming cut 4 bases from V and 1 base from J; bases unmatched to any gene: 1. CDR3 sequence: CASSSTGSGANVLTF. The CDR3 coding sequence is TGTGCCAGCAGCTCGACAGGGTCTGGGGCCAACGTCCTGACTTTC.